Described below is a single T cell receptor beta chain sequence and its context. The antigen remains unidentified. The data originate from a study of cytotoxic CD8 clonotypes in ibrutinib-treated CLL. Looking at the study overall: Responses: approximately 25 partial, 2 complete; after median approximately six years, approximately 14 stayed remitted, around twelve progressed. Mean productive templates were 255,043; mean productive rearrangements were 94,082.

Study-level points and caveats: Ibrutinib response saw clonality rise, and progression saw it return toward baseline. Public clonotypes showed up rarely, and on treatment they shrank or held steady.

Assay used: immunoSEQ multiplex PCR; TCRdb lists only in-frame clones, some missing. The table lists 80,000 to 95,000 clones, about four fifths of them singletons. The CDR3 is 12 residues long. Germline V CDR1 and CDR2: MDHEN, SYDVKM. V lost 5 bases, J lost 7 bases, and 4 bases stayed unmatched. The rearrangement links TRBV28 to TRBJ1-1, with TRBD1 identical over 7 bases. The origin of this receptor is a human donor with chronic lymphocytic leukemia. The source material was PBMCs, sampled after 12 months of ibrutinib treatment. CDR3: CASSPHRGEAFF. As DNA, the CDR3 is TGTGCCAGCAGTCCTCACAGGGGTGAAGCTTTCTTT.